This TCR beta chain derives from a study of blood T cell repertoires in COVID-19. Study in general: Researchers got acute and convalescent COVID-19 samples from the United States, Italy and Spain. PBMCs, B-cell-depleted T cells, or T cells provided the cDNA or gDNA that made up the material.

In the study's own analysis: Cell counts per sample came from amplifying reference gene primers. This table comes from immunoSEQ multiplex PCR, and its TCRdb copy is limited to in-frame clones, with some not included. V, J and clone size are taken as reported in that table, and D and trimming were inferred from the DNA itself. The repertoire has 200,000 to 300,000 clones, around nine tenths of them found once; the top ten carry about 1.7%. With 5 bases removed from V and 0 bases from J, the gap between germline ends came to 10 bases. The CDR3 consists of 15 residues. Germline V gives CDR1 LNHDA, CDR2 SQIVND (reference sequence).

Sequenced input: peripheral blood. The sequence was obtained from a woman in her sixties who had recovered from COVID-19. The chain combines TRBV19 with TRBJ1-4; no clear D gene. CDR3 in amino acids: CASSRTRATNEKLFF. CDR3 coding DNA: TGTGCCAGTAGTCGGACGAGGGCAACTAATGAAAAACTGTTTTTT. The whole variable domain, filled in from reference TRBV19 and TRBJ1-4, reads DGGITQSPKYLFRKEGQNVTLSCEQNLNHDAMYWYRQDPGQGLRLIYYSQIVNDFQKGDIAEGYSVSREKKESFPLTVTSAQKNPTAFYLCASSRTRATNEKLFFGSGTQLSVL.